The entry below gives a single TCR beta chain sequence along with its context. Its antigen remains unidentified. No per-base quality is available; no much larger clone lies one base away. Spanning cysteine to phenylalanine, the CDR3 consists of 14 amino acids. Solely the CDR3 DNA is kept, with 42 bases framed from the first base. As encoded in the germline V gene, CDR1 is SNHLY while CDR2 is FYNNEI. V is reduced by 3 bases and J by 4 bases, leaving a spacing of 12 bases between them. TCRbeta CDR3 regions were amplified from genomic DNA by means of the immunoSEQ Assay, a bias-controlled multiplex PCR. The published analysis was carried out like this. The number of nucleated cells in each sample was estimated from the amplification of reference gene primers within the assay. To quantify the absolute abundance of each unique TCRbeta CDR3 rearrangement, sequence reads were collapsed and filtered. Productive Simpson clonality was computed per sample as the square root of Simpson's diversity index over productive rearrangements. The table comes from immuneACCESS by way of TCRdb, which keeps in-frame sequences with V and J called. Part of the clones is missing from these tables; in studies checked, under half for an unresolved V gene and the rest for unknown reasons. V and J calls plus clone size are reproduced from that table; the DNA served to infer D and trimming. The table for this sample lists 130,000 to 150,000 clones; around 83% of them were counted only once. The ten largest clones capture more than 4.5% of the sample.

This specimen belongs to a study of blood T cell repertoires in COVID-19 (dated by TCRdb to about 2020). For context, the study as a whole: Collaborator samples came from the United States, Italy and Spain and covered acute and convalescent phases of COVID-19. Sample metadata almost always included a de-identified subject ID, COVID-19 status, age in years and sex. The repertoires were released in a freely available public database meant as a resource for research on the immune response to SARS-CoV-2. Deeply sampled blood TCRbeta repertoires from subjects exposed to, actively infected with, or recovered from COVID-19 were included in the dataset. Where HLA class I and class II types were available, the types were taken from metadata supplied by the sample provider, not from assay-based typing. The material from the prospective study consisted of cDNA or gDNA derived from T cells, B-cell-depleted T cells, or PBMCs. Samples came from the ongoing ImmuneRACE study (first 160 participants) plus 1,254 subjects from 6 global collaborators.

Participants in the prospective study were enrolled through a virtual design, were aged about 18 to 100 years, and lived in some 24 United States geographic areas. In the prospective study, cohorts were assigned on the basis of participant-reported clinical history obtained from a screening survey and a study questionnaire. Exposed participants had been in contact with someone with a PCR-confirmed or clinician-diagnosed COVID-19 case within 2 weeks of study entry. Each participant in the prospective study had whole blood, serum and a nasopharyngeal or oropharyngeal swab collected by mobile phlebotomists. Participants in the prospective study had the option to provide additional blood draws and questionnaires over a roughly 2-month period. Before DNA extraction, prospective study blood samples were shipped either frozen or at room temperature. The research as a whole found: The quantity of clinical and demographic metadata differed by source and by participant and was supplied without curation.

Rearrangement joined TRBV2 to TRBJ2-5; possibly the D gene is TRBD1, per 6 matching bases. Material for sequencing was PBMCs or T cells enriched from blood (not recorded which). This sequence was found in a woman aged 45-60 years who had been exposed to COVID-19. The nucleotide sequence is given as TGTGCCAGCAGTGATGCTACAGGGCGAGAGACCCAGTACTTC. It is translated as CASSDATGRETQYF.